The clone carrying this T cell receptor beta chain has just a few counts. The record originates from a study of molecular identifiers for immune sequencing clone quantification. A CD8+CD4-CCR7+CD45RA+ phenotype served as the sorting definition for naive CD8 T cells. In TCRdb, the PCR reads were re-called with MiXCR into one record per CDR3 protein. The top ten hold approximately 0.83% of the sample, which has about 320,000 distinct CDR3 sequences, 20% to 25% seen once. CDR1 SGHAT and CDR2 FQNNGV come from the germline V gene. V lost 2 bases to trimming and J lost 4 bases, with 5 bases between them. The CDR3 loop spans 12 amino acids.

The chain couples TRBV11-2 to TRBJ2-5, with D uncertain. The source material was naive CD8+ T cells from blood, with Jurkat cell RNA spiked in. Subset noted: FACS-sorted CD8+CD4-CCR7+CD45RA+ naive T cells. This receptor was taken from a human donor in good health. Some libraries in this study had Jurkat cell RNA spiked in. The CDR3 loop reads CASSLPSETQYF. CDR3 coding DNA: TGTGCCAGCAGCTTACCCTCAGAGACCCAGTACTTC.